This T cell receptor beta chain is drawn from a study of OX40 agonist ivuxolimab in advanced cancers. Study in general: Patients' therapy was ivuxolimab, an antibody that acts as an agonist of OX40 (CD134).

TCRdb's copy holds only in-frame clones and misses some; the assay was immunoSEQ multiplex PCR. The table includes roughly 89,000 clones, around 83% detected once. Whole-study findings and limits: Relative to CD4+ cells, CD8+ T cells on average had more expanded clones.

There are 16 residues in the CDR3. Germline V lookup: CDR1 SGHDN, CDR2 FVKESK. V dropped 0 bases and J dropped 5; count of bases not matched to a gene: 6. About this clone: The target antigen is unknown.

This sample comprised CD4+ or CD8+ T cells sorted from blood, obtained in a trial of the OX40 agonist ivuxolimab. V and J are TRBV14 and TRBJ1-3; the match to TRBD1 covers 8 bases. This sequence originates from an adult with an advanced solid tumor such as melanoma, head and neck, liver or kidney cancer. The CDR3 loop is CASSQDSSRGRNTIYF. As DNA, the CDR3 is TGTGCCAGCAGCCAAGATTCGAGCAGGGGGCGAAACACCATATATTTT. Combining the CDR3 with reference TRBV14 and TRBJ1-3 gives the whole variable domain EAGVTQFPSHSVIEKGQTVTLRCDPISGHDNLYWYRRVMGKEIKFLLHFVKESKQDESGMPNNRFLAERTGGTYSTLKVQPAELEDSGVYFCASSQDSSRGRNTIYFGEGSWLTVV.